The next 24 T cell receptor beta chains were all read from a single sample in a study of cytomegalovirus exposure and HLA in healthy donors. The study ran its PCR with 60 Vbeta and 13 Jbeta primers. Generated by immunoSEQ multiplex PCR, the TCRdb table keeps only in-frame clones and is missing some. The profile shows roughly 40,000 clones, around 85% of them singletons. Sequencing was done on a sample of PBMCs. The origin of the receptors is a man aged 45-65 years in good health and CMV-seronegative.

The CDR3 DNA follows: TGTGCCACCAGCAGAGTCAGGGGCAATGAGCAGTTCTTC. It codes for CATSRVRGNEQFF. This chain links TRBV15 with TRBJ2-1, with a weak D call TRBD1 (6 bases). This CDR3 is 13 amino acids long. The V end was cut by 1 base, the J end by 6 bases, with 7 bases between. Per germline, CDR1 LNHNV and CDR2 YYDKDF (reference sequence).

This rearrangement joins TRBV30 to TRBJ1-4; D may be TRBD1 (6 bases). Deletions cut 4 bases from V and 6 bases from J, with 12 bases between. Germline V gene data show CDR1 as GTSNPN and CDR2 as SVGIG (reference sequence). This CDR3 is 13 amino acids long. The CDR3 nucleotides are TGTGCCTGGACTGGGGGCGCTTATGAAAAACTGTTTTTT. Translation gives CAWTGGAYEKLFF.

The chain uses TRBV9 and TRBJ2-1; no reliable D call. V was trimmed by 0 bases and J by 7 bases, leaving 8 bases between them. Germline V gene data show CDR1 as SGDLS and CDR2 as YYNGEE. The CDR3 spans 13 residues. The CDR3 bases are TGTGCCAGCAGCGTAGGTACTAAGAATGAGCAGTTCTTC. It translates to CASSVGTKNEQFF. Variable domain in full (rest from reference TRBV9 and TRBJ2-1): DSGVTQTPKHLITATGQRVTLRCSPRSGDLSVYWYQQSLDQGLQFLIQYYNGEERAKGNILERFSAQQFPDLHSELNLSSLELGDSALYFCASSVGTKNEQFFGPGTRLTVL.

V gene TRBV7-9 combines with J gene TRBJ2-4; D is ambiguous. V shed 5 bases and J shed 0 bases, with 14 bases lying between them. This CDR3 is built from 16 residues. CDR1 is SEHNR, CDR2 FQNEAQ, per germline (reference sequence). The CDR3 coding sequence is TGTGCCAGCAGCCCAGACGGAGCGTTAGCCAAAAACATTCAGTACTTC. It yields the protein CASSPDGALAKNIQYF.

This CDR3 is CASSKDRGSQPQHF. CDR3 coding DNA: TGTGCCAGCAGCAAAGACAGGGGGAGTCAGCCCCAGCATTTT. The chain couples TRBV28 to TRBJ1-5; 9 bases match TRBD1. This CDR3 contains 14 residues. Germline-derived CDR1 and CDR2 are MDHEN and SYDVKM. The V and J ends lost 6 bases and 6 bases, in that order; junction bases with no gene match: 6.

The V gene is TRBV6-5, the J gene TRBJ1-1; 10 bases line up with TRBD1. V dropped 0 bases and J dropped 4; count of bases not matched to a gene: 5. This CDR3 contains 16 residues. Germline V CDR1 and CDR2: MNHEY, SVGAGI. The CDR3 bases are TGTGCCAGCAGTTACTCGGGGACAGGGGTTGGCACTGAAGCTTTCTTT. Translating it yields CASSYSGTGVGTEAFF.

V and J are TRBV27 and TRBJ2-7, with TRBD2 matching over 9 bases. V was pared by 4 bases and J by 3 bases, with 7 bases of the junction left unmatched. This CDR3 is 15 amino acids long. Germline-derived CDR1 and CDR2 are MNHEY and SMNVEV (reference sequence). As DNA, the CDR3 is TGTGCCAGCAGTTGGTGGCTAGCGGGGAACTACGAGCAGTACTTC. Its protein product is CASSWWLAGNYEQYF.

The J gene is TRBJ1-4, the V gene TRBV30; D is unclear. The V and J ends lost 4 bases and 7 bases respectively, with 10 bases between them. Germline lookup yields CDR1 GTSNPN and CDR2 SVGIG (reference sequence). The CDR3 spans 12 residues. The DNA for the CDR3 is TGTGCCTGGAACCAGGATGGTGAAAAACTGTTTTTT. Protein product: CAWNQDGEKLFF.

As concerns this clone: This sample also contains other DNA sequences that code for the same CDR3. The chain has TRBV2 and TRBJ2-6; TRBD1 matches 7 bases. The V and J ends lost 6 bases and 4 bases, in that order; junction bases with no gene match: 3. Germline V gives CDR1 SNHLY, CDR2 FYNNEI. The CDR3 contains 14 residues. This CDR3 is CASSDRAGANVLTF. The CDR3 DNA reads as TGTGCCAGCAGCGACAGGGCAGGGGCCAACGTCCTGACTTTC.

This sequence joins TRBV5-1 and TRBJ2-7; no reliable D call. V was clipped by 1 base and J by 6 bases, with 11 bases between them. Germline lookup yields CDR1 SGHRS and CDR2 YFSETQ. This CDR3 has 13 residues. DNA for the CDR3: TGCGCCAGCAGCTTGACAACAGATTCCGAGCAGTACTTC. Protein sequence: CASSLTTDSEQYF. Full variable domain (outside the CDR3, taken from reference TRBV5-1 and TRBJ2-7): KAGVTQTPRYLIKTRGQQVTLSCSPISGHRSVSWYQQTPGQGLQFLFEYFSETQRNKGNFPGRFSGRQFSNSRSEMNVSTLELGDSALYLCASSLTTDSEQYFGPGTRLTVT.

In this sample, this clone turned up once. V and J are TRBV18 and TRBJ1-3, with D maybe TRBD1 (5 bases). The V gene's germline CDR1 is KGHSH and CDR2 LQKENI. Trimming shortened V by 2 bases and J by 0 bases, and 11 bases separated the two germline ends. The CDR3 has 16 residues. The DNA of the CDR3 is TGTGCCAGCTCACCAAACACAGGCGACTCTGGAAACACCATATATTTT. Protein product: CASSPNTGDSGNTIYF. Full variable domain (rest looked up from reference TRBV18 and TRBJ1-3): NAGVMQNPRHLVRRRGQEARLRCSPMKGHSHVYWYRQLPEEGLKFMVYLQKENIIDESGMPKERFSAEFPKEGPSILRIQQVVRGDSAAYFCASSPNTGDSGNTIYFGEGSWLTVV.

This chain connects TRBV27 to TRBJ1-2; 8 nucleotides line up with TRBD1. Germline-derived CDR1 and CDR2 are MNHEY and SMNVEV (reference sequence). Unmatched junction bases numbered 10, after V lost 6 bases and J lost 1 base. The CDR3 contains 16 residues. The CDR3 sequence is CASSRHGQGGNYGYTF. In nucleotides, the CDR3 is TGTGCCAGCAGCCGACATGGACAGGGCGGTAACTATGGCTACACCTTC.

The rearrangement uses TRBV11-2 and TRBJ2-7, with 10 bases lining up with TRBD1. Per germline, CDR1 SGHAT and CDR2 FQNNGV. V trimming: 4 bases; J trimming: 6 bases; junction bases outside the gene matches: 12. The CDR3 is made up of 16 amino acids. The CDR3 reads CASSSPIGTGAREQYF. DNA of the CDR3: TGTGCCAGCAGCTCCCCCATCGGGACAGGGGCTCGCGAGCAGTACTTC.

The rearrangement joins TRBV6-5 to TRBJ1-4, with D tentatively TRBD1 (5 bases). This CDR3 has 13 amino acids. V gave up 8 bases and J gave up 5 bases, with 12 bases separating them. The germline V gene has CDR1 MNHEY and CDR2 SVGAGI. CDR3 sequence reads: CASGAGGNEKLFF. As DNA, the CDR3 is TGTGCCAGCGGCGCCGGGGGGAATGAAAAACTGTTTTTT.

The sample holds a few counts of this clone. This chain joins TRBV4-3 and TRBJ1-1; D not resolved. Trimming cost V 1 base and J 4 bases, with 13 bases left between them. Germline loops: CDR1 LGHNA, CDR2 YSLEER. The CDR3 consists of 15 residues. DNA for the CDR3: TGCGCCAGCAGCCAAGGAGGGCCAGTCCCCACTGAAGCTTTCTTT. Protein sequence: CASSQGGPVPTEAFF.

V and J are TRBV5-6 and TRBJ1-4; tentatively, D is TRBD1 (5 bases). Germline V gives CDR1 SGHDT, CDR2 YYEEEE. This CDR3 has 14 residues. With 0 bases removed from V and 7 bases from J, the gap between germline ends came to 10 bases. The CDR3 sequence: CASSLAGPAEKLFF. CDR3 DNA sequence: TGTGCCAGCAGCTTGGCAGGGCCGGCTGAAAAACTGTTTTTT. Together with reference TRBV5-6 and TRBJ1-4, the CDR3 gives the full variable domain: DAGVTQSPTHLIKTRGQQVTLRCSPKSGHDTVSWYQQALGQGPQFIFQYYEEEERQRGNFPDRFSGHQFPNYSSELNVNALLLGDSALYLCASSLAGPAEKLFFGSGTQLSVL.

About this clone itself: In the same sample, other DNA sequences code for this CDR3. The chain's CDR3 is CASTQYWGFNRGSSPLHF. DNA of the CDR3: TGTGCCAGCACCCAATATTGGGGATTTAACCGAGGGAGTTCCCCCCTCCACTTT. This chain uses TRBV28 with TRBJ1-6; D not resolved. Germline CDR1 MDHEN, CDR2 SYDVKM. The CDR3 has 18 residues. Trimming left V 7 bases short and J 13 bases short, with 32 bases between. Combining the CDR3 with reference TRBV28 and TRBJ1-6 gives the whole variable domain DVKVTQSSRYLVKRTGEKVFLECVQDMDHENMFWYRQDPGLGLRLIYFSYDVKMKEKGDIPEGYSVSREKKERFSLILESASTNQTSMYLCASTQYWGFNRGSSPLHFGNGTRLTVT.

The V and J genes are TRBV11-2 and TRBJ2-1; D is perhaps TRBD2 (5 bases). CDR1 SGHAT and CDR2 FQNNGV come from the germline V gene. The V end lost 5 bases, the J end lost 0 bases, and 11 bases lay between the germline ends. This CDR3 contains 15 residues. CDR3 in DNA: TGTGCCAGCAGCGTTGACTACCGCTCCTACAATGAGCAGTTCTTC. Its protein product is CASSVDYRSYNEQFF.

The genes are TRBV11-2 and TRBJ2-5, with TRBD2 matching 7 bases. TRBJ2-7 explains the end of the DNA better; the J call may be wrong. CDR1 and CDR2 from the germline V gene are SGHAT and FQNNGV. The CDR3 runs to 15 residues. DNA for the CDR3: TGTGCCAGCAGCGTTACCGGGGGGTGGGGAGCCGAGCAGTACTTC. Translated: CASSVTGGWGAEQYF.

The chain links TRBV7-2 to TRBJ1-6, with D perhaps TRBD1 (6 bases). V lost 3 bases, J lost 8 bases, and 11 bases lay in between. The CDR3 totals 14 residues. The germline gives CDR1 SGHTA, CDR2 FQGNSA. The CDR3 is CASSLPQGYSPLHF. CDR3 DNA: TGTGCCAGCAGCTTGCCACAGGGATATTCACCCCTCCACTTT. The whole variable domain, remainder taken from reference TRBV7-2 and TRBJ1-6, is GAGVSQSPSNKVTEKGKDVELRCDPISGHTALYWYRQSLGQGLEFLIYFQGNSAPDKSGLPSDRFSAERTGGSVSTLTIQRTQQEDSAVYLCASSLPQGYSPLHFGNGTRLTVT.

The genes are TRBV7-3 and TRBJ2-6; the D gene is possibly TRBD2 (5 bases). Between the trimmed V and J ends, which lost 5 bases and 0 bases, there was a span of 8 bases. The CDR3 runs to 15 residues. CDR1 is SGHTA and CDR2 is FQGTGA in the germline V gene. The CDR3 here is CASSKGSSGANVLTF. In DNA form, the CDR3 reads TGTGCCAGCAGCAAAGGGAGCTCTGGGGCCAACGTCCTGACTTTC.

This sequence joins TRBV5-6 and TRBJ2-3; D is undetermined. Germline V gene lookup returns CDR1 SGHDT and CDR2 YYEEEE. This CDR3 spans 13 amino acids. The V end lost 0 bases, the J end lost 4 bases, and 6 bases lay between the germline ends. The DNA for the CDR3 is TGTGCCAGCAGCTTGGCTTCTCCAGATACGCAGTATTTT. It encodes CASSLASPDTQYF.

J is TRBJ2-5 and V is TRBV7-9, with a weak D call TRBD1 (7 bases). V was cut by 7 bases and J by 5 bases, with 14 bases left in between. The germline V gene has CDR1 SEHNR and CDR2 FQNEAQ (reference sequence). The length of the CDR3 is 13 residues. The CDR3 region is CASKEGAWETQYF. In DNA form, the CDR3 reads TGTGCCAGCAAGGAGGGGGCTTGGGAGACCCAGTACTTC.

V gene TRBV5-1 combines with J gene TRBJ2-3; maybe TRBD1 (6 bases). V was pared by 4 bases and J by 1 base, with 13 bases between. Germline values: CDR1 SGHRS, CDR2 YFSETQ. The CDR3 covers 15 residues. CDR3 amino acids: CASSRQARGTDTQYF. CDR3 nucleotide sequence: TGCGCCAGCAGCCGACAGGCCCGGGGCACAGATACGCAGTATTTT.